The subject of this entry is one T cell receptor beta chain. This CDR3 is built from 13 residues. The V gene's germline CDR1 is SGHTA and CDR2 FQGNSA. V was cut by 3 bases and J by 2 bases, with 5 bases left in between. Sequencing used immunoSEQ multiplex PCR; TCRdb keeps in-frame clones, though not all of them. The sample has around 140,000 clones, under 95% seen once; the top ten hold under 9%. This record comes from a study of control samples from healthy donors and cancer patients. The sequence derives from a man aged 18 to 29 in good health. Source material: blood. The gene calls are TRBV7-2 and TRBJ1-5; D is ambiguous. DNA of the CDR3: TGTGCCAGCAGCTTCGTGGGCAATCAGCCCCAGCATTTT. It yields the protein CASSFVGNQPQHF.